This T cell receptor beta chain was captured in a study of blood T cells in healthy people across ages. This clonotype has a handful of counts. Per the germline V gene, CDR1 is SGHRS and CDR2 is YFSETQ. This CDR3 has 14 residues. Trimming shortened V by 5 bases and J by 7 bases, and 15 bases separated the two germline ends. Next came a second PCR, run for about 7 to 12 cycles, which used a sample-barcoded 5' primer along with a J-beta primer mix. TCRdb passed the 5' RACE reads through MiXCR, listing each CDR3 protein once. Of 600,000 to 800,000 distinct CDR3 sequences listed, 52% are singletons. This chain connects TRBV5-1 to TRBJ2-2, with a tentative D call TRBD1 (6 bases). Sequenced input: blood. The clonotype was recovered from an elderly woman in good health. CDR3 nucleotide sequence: TGCGCCAGCAGTTTTCAGGGGTTGAACGGGGAGCTGTTTTTT. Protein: CASSFQGLNGELFF. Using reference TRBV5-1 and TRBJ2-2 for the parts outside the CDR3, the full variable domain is KAGVTQTPRYLIKTRGQQVTLSCSPISGHRSVSWYQQTPGQGLQFLFEYFSETQRNKGNFPGRFSGRQFSNSRSEMNVSTLELGDSALYLCASSFQGLNGELFFGEGSRLTVL.